Below, 25 T cell receptor beta chains from the same sample are listed, as sequenced in a study of early T cells in non-severe SARS-CoV-2 infection. A single record per CDR3 protein comes from TCRdb applying MiXCR to the 5' RACE reads. The sample shows about 60,000 distinct CDR3 sequences, approximately 10% of them seen only once. Specimen: whole blood. Every receptor here comes from an adult who was a healthcare worker with PCR-confirmed SARS-CoV-2 infection or an uninfected control (not recorded which).

The chain recombines TRBV19 with TRBJ2-6; D unresolved. Germline V gives CDR1 LNHDA, CDR2 SQIVND (reference sequence). V was pared by 0 bases and J by 3 bases, with 0 bases between. CDR3 length: 13 amino acids. The CDR3 region has the DNA TGTGCCAGTAGTATAGATGGGGCCAACGTCCTGACTTTC. This codes for CASSIDGANVLTF. The variable domain in full, with the rest retrieved from reference TRBV19 and TRBJ2-6, is DGGITQSPKYLFRKEGQNVTLSCEQNLNHDAMYWYRQDPGQGLRLIYYSQIVNDFQKGDIAEGYSVSREKKESFPLTVTSAQKNPTAFYLCASSIDGANVLTFGAGSRLTVL.

This clonotype was counted a few times. For the CDR3, the DNA is TGTGCCAGCAGTTCCGGACAGAACACTGAAGCTTTCTTT. It codes for CASSSGQNTEAFF. The chain joins TRBV12-3 or TRBV12-4 to TRBJ1-1; possibly TRBD1 for D (5 bases). This CDR3 spans 13 amino acids. The V and J ends lost 4 bases and 1 base respectively, with 7 bases between them.

This clonotype came up a few times. This rearrangement joins TRBV7-2 to TRBJ2-7; D is possibly TRBD1 (6 bases). Trimming removed 5 bases from V and 6 bases from J, with 14 bases in between. CDR1 is SGHTA, CDR2 FQGNSA, per germline. This CDR3 is 13 amino acids long. CDR3: CASSPHRAGEQYF. In nucleotides, the CDR3 is TGTGCCAGCAGCCCACACAGGGCCGGCGAGCAGTACTTC.

The chain carries TRBV6-5 and TRBJ1-5, with a weak D call TRBD1 (5 bases). Germline V gives CDR1 MNHEY, CDR2 SVGAGI. The CDR3 covers 13 residues. V dropped 6 bases and J dropped 3 bases, with 9 bases sitting between them. CDR3 region: CASSRGDNQPQHF. Here the CDR3 DNA reads TGTGCCAGCAGCCGAGGGGACAATCAGCCCCAGCATTTT.

This clonotype was observed many times. CDR3 in amino acids: CASSFSGDNSPLHF. The CDR3, as DNA: TGTGCCAGCAGCTTTTCAGGAGATAATTCACCCCTCCACTTT. V is TRBV11-2 and J is TRBJ1-6; D not certain. V was clipped by 3 bases and J by 5 bases, with 8 bases between them. Germline loops: CDR1 SGHAT, CDR2 FQNNGV. This CDR3 is 14 amino acids long.

This clonotype has ten or more counts. The rearrangement uses TRBV7-6 and TRBJ2-3; 14 nucleotides match TRBD2. The CDR3 contains 16 residues. The ends lost 5 bases at V and 3 bases at J; junction bases unmatched: 4. CDR1 and CDR2 from the germline V gene are SGHVS and FNYEAQ. In DNA form, the CDR3 reads TGTGCCAGCAGCACTCGGACTAGCGGGAGGACAGATACGCAGTATTTT. This encodes CASSTRTSGRTDTQYF.

This clonotype showed up many times. The rearrangement uses TRBV12-3 or TRBV12-4 and TRBJ2-1, with a weak D call TRBD1 (5 bases). The CDR3 runs to 17 residues. With 7 bases removed from V and 10 bases from J, the gap between germline ends came to 29 bases. CDR3 sequence (DNA): TGTGCCAGCACCGGAAGATGGGGCTGGACGGACCTCTCGGAGCAGTTCTTC. Protein product: CASTGRWGWTDLSEQFF.

The table lists this clonotype with a few counts. This chain uses TRBV12-3 or TRBV12-4 with TRBJ2-3; D is uncertain. This CDR3 spans 12 amino acids. The V gene lost 3 bases and the J gene lost 2 bases, with 3 bases spanning the gap. CDR3 nucleotide sequence: TGTGCCAGCAGTTTTTTCACAGATACGCAGTATTTT. This sequence encodes CASSFFTDTQYF.

The chain links TRBV4-1 to TRBJ2-1, with D tentatively TRBD1 (6 bases). Germline-derived CDR1 and CDR2 are MGHRA and YSYEKL. The CDR3 has 13 residues. Trimming took 1 base from V and 10 from J, leaving 11 bases between them. The chain's CDR3 is CASSQVTGTEQFF. CDR3 DNA: TGCGCCAGCAGCCAAGTAACCGGGACAGAGCAGTTCTTC.

V gene TRBV24-1 combines with J gene TRBJ2-5; tentatively, D is TRBD1 (6 bases). Germline V lookup: CDR1 KGHDR, CDR2 SFDVKD. V lost 4 bases to trimming and J lost 2 bases, with 7 bases between them. The CDR3 has 13 residues. Written as DNA, the CDR3 is TGTGCCACCAGTGACGGACAGCAAGAGACCCAGTACTTC. Protein product: CATSDGQQETQYF.

This clonotype showed up just a few times. This chain connects TRBV12-3 or TRBV12-4 to TRBJ1-6; D not resolved. This CDR3 is 15 amino acids long. V shed 8 bases and J shed 0 bases, with 11 bases lying between them. CDR3 nucleotide sequence: TGTGCCAGCCTTAAAAGGAGCTCCTATAATTCACCCCTCCACTTT. This codes for CASLKRSSYNSPLHF.

This clonotype was picked up a small number of times. J is TRBJ1-4 and V is TRBV30; possible D gene TRBD1, 5 bases. The CDR3 is made up of 15 amino acids. Looked up from germline, CDR1 is GTSNPN and CDR2 is SVGIG (reference sequence). Trimming shortened V by 1 base and J by 4 bases, and 13 bases separated the two germline ends. The CDR3 DNA is TGTGCCTGGAGTGACCGGGGGACGAATAATGAAAAACTGTTTTTT. Amino acid sequence: CAWSDRGTNNEKLFF.

The gene calls are TRBV29-1 and TRBJ2-5, with D uncertain. The CDR3 covers 16 residues. V lost 0 bases to trimming and J lost 3 bases, with 17 bases between them. Germline CDR1 and CDR2: SQVTM and ANQGSEA. The CDR3 is CSVEDRMAAGKETQYF. The CDR3 DNA reads as TGCAGCGTTGAAGATCGCATGGCCGCTGGAAAAGAGACCCAGTACTTC.

The chain has TRBV18 and TRBJ2-7, with D possibly TRBD1 on 6 matching bases. Germline V gives CDR1 KGHSH, CDR2 LQKENI. Trimming removed 3 bases from V and 3 bases from J, with 9 bases in between. The CDR3 runs to 13 residues. CDR3 nucleotide sequence: TGTGCCAGCTCACCCGGGACACACTACGAGCAGTACTTC. Amino acid sequence: CASSPGTHYEQYF.

This clonotype was seen more than once but under ten times. The chain is built from TRBV19 and TRBJ2-3; 9 bases agree with TRBD2. The CDR3 covers 15 residues. J lost 3 bases, V lost 5 bases, and 6 bases had no gene match. Germline CDR1 is LNHDA and CDR2 is SQIVND (reference sequence). CDR3 in DNA: TGTGCCAGTAGTTCGACTAGCGGAACTACAGATACGCAGTATTTT. This sequence encodes CASSSTSGTTDTQYF.

There are a few counts of this clonotype. This sequence joins TRBV10-3 and TRBJ2-1; D might be TRBD2 (6 bases). The CDR3 covers 13 residues. Germline CDR1 reads ENHRY; CDR2 reads SYGVKD. V lost 4 bases, J lost 7 bases, and 11 bases lay in between. The chain's CDR3 is CAISAYLANEQFF. CDR3 DNA sequence: TGTGCCATCAGTGCCTATCTAGCGAATGAGCAGTTCTTC.

This clonotype has just a few counts. The chain's CDR3 is CASSYSWDSVGELFF. The CDR3 nucleotides are TGTGCCAGCAGTTACTCGTGGGACTCGGTCGGGGAGCTGTTTTTT. The J gene is TRBJ2-2, the V gene TRBV6-5; D possibly corresponds to TRBD2 (6 bases). The V gene's germline CDR1 is MNHEY and CDR2 SVGAGI. This CDR3 has 15 amino acids. Trimming took 0 bases from V and 7 from J, leaving 12 bases between them.

The chain links TRBV20-1 to TRBJ2-7; D possibly uses TRBD1 or TRBD2 (5 bases each). Trimming cost V 6 bases and J 2 bases, with 20 bases left between them. The CDR3 consists of 15 residues. CDR1 and CDR2 (germline): DFQATT, SNEGSKA (reference sequence). CDR3 protein: CSARPPRGPAYEQYF. CDR3 nucleotide sequence: TGCAGTGCACGCCCCCCGAGGGGACCTGCCTACGAGCAGTACTTC.

This clonotype was recorded at least ten times. V gene TRBV19 combines with J gene TRBJ2-5; TRBD2 matches at 7 bases. J was trimmed by 5 bases and V by 5 bases; bases with no gene match: 5. The CDR3 contains 13 residues. CDR1 and CDR2 from the germline V gene are LNHDA and SQIVND (reference sequence). The DNA of the CDR3 is TGTGCCAGTAGTTGGAGAGCGGGGGAGACCCAGTACTTC. It codes for CASSWRAGETQYF.

This clonotype was found a few times. The chain is built from TRBV7-2 and TRBJ2-7; TRBD2 matches at 8 bases. The V gene end was trimmed by 1 base and the J gene end by 3 bases; junction bases not matched to a gene: 8. CDR1 and CDR2 from the germline V gene are SGHTA and FQGNSA. CDR3 size: 16 residues. CDR3: CASSLDPAGGRYEQYF. CDR3 nucleotide sequence: TGTGCCAGCAGCTTAGATCCGGCGGGAGGCCGCTACGAGCAGTACTTC.

This clonotype was seen a few times. The CDR3 spells CATSVPIAGDADTQYF. The CDR3 DNA reads TGTGCCACCAGTGTTCCAATAGCGGGGGATGCAGATACGCAGTATTTT. This chain joins TRBV24-1 and TRBJ2-3; 9 nucleotides match TRBD2. CDR1 is KGHDR, CDR2 SFDVKD, per germline. This CDR3 contains 16 residues. The J segment lost 4 bases and the V segment lost 5 bases, leaving 9 bases of the junction unmatched.

There are a few counts of this clonotype. The CDR3 DNA is TGTGCCAGCAGGGGGACAGAGAATCAGCCCCAGCATTTT. Amino acid sequence: CASRGTENQPQHF. The rearrangement uses TRBV6-1 and TRBJ1-5; 7 bases match TRBD1. Germline-derived CDR1 and CDR2 are MNHNS and SASEGT. Trimming removed 6 bases from V and 4 bases from J; junction bases left unmatched: 3. The CDR3 is made up of 13 amino acids.

At least ten counts were recorded for this clonotype. The chain links TRBV19 to TRBJ2-1; 10 bases line up with TRBD2. This CDR3 contains 16 residues. V was pared by 2 bases and J by 0 bases, with 1 base of the junction left unmatched. Germline loops: CDR1 LNHDA, CDR2 SQIVND (reference sequence). DNA of the CDR3: TGTGCCAGTAGTATACCTAGCGGGAGCTCCTACAATGAGCAGTTCTTC. The encoded protein is CASSIPSGSSYNEQFF.

V usage is TRBV19 and J usage is TRBJ2-7; D not certain. CDR3 length equals 11 residues. Trimming stripped 6 bases from V and 6 bases from J, with 9 bases between. From germline, CDR1 is LNHDA and CDR2 SQIVND (reference sequence). CDR3 residues: CASSTFSEQYF. For the CDR3, the DNA is TGTGCCAGTAGCACCTTTAGCGAGCAGTACTTC.

The J gene is TRBJ2-2, the V gene TRBV12-3 or TRBV12-4, with D perhaps matching TRBD2 (5 bases). V was trimmed by 1 base and J by 5 bases, leaving 11 bases between them. The CDR3 covers 15 residues. CDR3 nucleotides: TGTGCCAGCAGTTTAGGTAGCCCGGGGACCGGGGAGCTGTTTTTT. It translates to CASSLGSPGTGELFF.